This T cell receptor beta chain was found in a study of cytomegalovirus exposure and HLA in healthy donors. The method was immunoSEQ multiplex PCR; TCRdb's version includes in-frame clones alone and lacks a portion of them. The sample includes 90,000 to 150,000 clones, over 75% seen only once; the top ten take about 6%. Per the germline V gene, CDR1 is SEHNR and CDR2 is FQNEAQ (reference sequence). Trimming at V came to 4 bases and at J to 4 bases, leaving 7 bases not matched to a gene. The CDR3 extends over 15 amino acids. The source of this sequence is a woman between 18 and 29 years old in good health and CMV-seropositive. The sequenced material came from PBMCs. The chain joins TRBV7-9 to TRBJ2-1; 7 bases are shared with TRBD1. The CDR3 DNA reads TGTGCCAGCAGCTCATCTCCGGGACAGTACAATGAGCAGTTCTTC. Its translation: CASSSSPGQYNEQFF. The complete variable domain, with remaining parts taken from reference TRBV7-9 and TRBJ2-1, reads DTGVSQNPRHKITKRGQNVTFRCDPISEHNRLYWYRQTLGQGPEFLTYFQNEAQLEKSRLLSDRFSAERPKGSFSTLEIQRTEQGDSAMYLCASSSSPGQYNEQFFGPGTRLTVL.